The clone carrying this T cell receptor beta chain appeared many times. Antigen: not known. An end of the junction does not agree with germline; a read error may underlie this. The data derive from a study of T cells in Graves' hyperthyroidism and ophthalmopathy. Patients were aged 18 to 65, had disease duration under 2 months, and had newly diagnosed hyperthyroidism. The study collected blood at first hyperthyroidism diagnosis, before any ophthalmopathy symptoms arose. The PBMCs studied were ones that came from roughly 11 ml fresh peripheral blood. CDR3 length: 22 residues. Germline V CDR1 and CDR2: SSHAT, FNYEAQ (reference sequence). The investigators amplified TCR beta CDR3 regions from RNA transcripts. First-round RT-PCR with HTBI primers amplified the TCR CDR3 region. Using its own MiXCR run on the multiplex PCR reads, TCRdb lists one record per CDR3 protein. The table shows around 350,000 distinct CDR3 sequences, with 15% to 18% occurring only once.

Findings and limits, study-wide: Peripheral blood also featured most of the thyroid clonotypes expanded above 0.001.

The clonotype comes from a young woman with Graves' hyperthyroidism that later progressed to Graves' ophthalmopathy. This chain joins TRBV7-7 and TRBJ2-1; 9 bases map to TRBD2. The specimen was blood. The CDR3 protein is CASSLVPMGAGGPTVSYNEQFF. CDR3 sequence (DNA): TGTGCTAGCAGCTTAGTACCAATGGGGGCGGGAGGGCCCACCGTCTCCTACAATGAGCAGTTCTTC.